Described below is a single T cell receptor (beta chain) sequence and its context. The target antigen is unknown. The entry originates in a study of PD-1 blockade in mismatch repair-deficient tumors. For the study at large: Patients had approximately 13 mismatch repair-deficient cancer types and were previously treated and progressing. Study-level results: Tumor-resident clones, often absent from pretreatment blood, expanded after pembrolizumab and then contracted.

Using immunoSEQ multiplex PCR, the repertoire was profiled, and TCRdb retains in-frame clones only, with some absent. The data contain 120,000 or so clones, approximately 86% of them singletons. All patients were mismatch repair deficient, assessed by either PCR or immunohistochemistry. Trimming removed 4 bases from V and 6 bases from J, with 12 bases in between. This CDR3 region has 13 residues. CDR1 is SGDLS, CDR2 YYNGEE, per germline. The specimen was peripheral blood, collected 44 weeks after starting pembrolizumab. This receptor was obtained from an adult with mismatch repair-deficient cancer. The chain recombines TRBV9 with TRBJ2-3; tentatively, D is TRBD2 (5 bases). The CDR3 bases are TGTGCCAGCAGCCTGGGATCGGGGGATACGCAGTATTTT. Translation: CASSLGSGDTQYF.